Listed here are 12 T cell receptor beta chains from one sample, sequenced in a study of blood T cell repertoires in COVID-19 (dated by TCRdb to 2020 to 2022). Receptors were amplified or captured by the immunoSEQ multiplex PCR assay. TCRdb re-hosts the immuneACCESS table, in-frame sequences only. Its copies lack some clones; in the studies checked, an unresolved V gene accounts for under half of them, and the cause for the rest is not known. The sample table holds fewer than 200,000 clones, of which 76% were seen once. In total, the top ten clones hold more than 3% of the sample. Source material: peripheral blood. These receptors came from a woman over 75 with acute or convalescent COVID-19.

This chain uses TRBV6-5 with TRBJ1-5; D not certain. This CDR3 has 15 amino acids. The germline CDR1 and CDR2 sequences are MNHEY and SVGAGI. V shed 6 bases and J shed 0 bases, with 12 bases lying between them. Written as DNA, the CDR3 is TGTGCCAGCAGCTCGAGGCGATATAGCAATCAGCCCCAGCATTTT. Translation gives CASSSRRYSNQPQHF.

In DNA form, the CDR3 reads TGTGCCAGCAGTTTAGCACGGGAGACCCAGTACTTC. It encodes CASSLARETQYF. This chain joins TRBV28 and TRBJ2-5; no clear D gene. The CDR3 is 12 residues long. The germline V and J ends were trimmed by 2 bases and 5 bases, with 6 bases remaining between them. Germline loops: CDR1 MDHEN, CDR2 SYDVKM.

The chain uses TRBV2 and TRBJ2-1; TRBD1 might be the D (6 bases). The CDR3 totals 14 residues. In germline, CDR1 is SNHLY, CDR2 FYNNEI. The V end lost 7 bases, the J end lost 7 bases, and 17 bases lay between the germline ends. The CDR3, as DNA: TGTGCCAGCAAGCCGGGGTGGGGGCGTAATGAGCAGTTCTTC. Protein product: CASKPGWGRNEQFF.

The table lists this clone with a few counts. The chain has TRBV7-6 and TRBJ1-1; possible D gene TRBD1, 6 bases. The V gene's germline CDR1 is SGHVS and CDR2 FNYEAQ. V lost 1 base and J lost 6, with 15 bases in between. This CDR3 contains 15 residues. The CDR3 DNA sequence: TGTGCCAGCAGCTTAGAACTTGACAGGTTTGCTGAAGCTTTCTTT. It translates to CASSLELDRFAEAFF. The whole variable domain, remainder taken from reference TRBV7-6 and TRBJ1-1, is GAGVSQSPRYKVTKRGQDVALRCDPISGHVSLYWYRQALGQGPEFLTYFNYEAQQDKSGLPNDRFSAERPEGSISTLTIQRTEQRDSAMYRCASSLELDRFAEAFFGQGTRLTVV.

This chain uses TRBV18 with TRBJ1-2, with TRBD1 as a possible D gene (6 bases). The CDR3 is 15 residues long. Trimming took 0 bases from V and 8 from J, leaving 16 bases between them. Germline V CDR1 and CDR2: KGHSH, LQKENI. The DNA for the CDR3 is TGTGCCAGCTCACCACCTTCCACAGGGCTAGAGGGCTACACCTTC. It codes for CASSPPSTGLEGYTF.

The chain has TRBV5-1 and TRBJ1-4; 7 nucleotides align to TRBD1. CDR3 length: 16 amino acids. Per the germline V gene, CDR1 is SGHRS and CDR2 is YFSETQ. V was clipped by 3 bases and J by 0 bases; unmatched bases: 5. CDR3 sequence reads: CASSSGTVSTNEKLFF. The CDR3 nucleotides read TGCGCCAGCAGCTCCGGGACAGTTTCAACTAATGAAAAACTGTTTTTT.

Concerning this clone: One end of the junction does not line up with germline, which may come from a read error. V gene TRBV7-2 combines with J gene TRBJ2-1; D uncertain. The germline V gene encodes CDR1 SGHTA and CDR2 FQGNSA. This CDR3 spans 14 amino acids. The CDR3 loop is CASRKGDSNNEQFF. The DNA of the CDR3 is TGTGCCAGCAGAAAAGGCGACTCCAACAATGAGCAGTTCTTC.

The chain employs TRBV30 and TRBJ1-4; TRBD1 aligns across 8 bases. This CDR3 comprises 14 residues. Germline V gene data show CDR1 as GTSNPN and CDR2 as SVGIG (reference sequence). With 5 bases clipped from V and 8 bases from J, the junction kept 10 bases outside the gene matches. The CDR3 coding sequence is TGTGCCTGGGGAACAGGGGGACCGATGGAAAAACTGTTTTTT. It specifies CAWGTGGPMEKLFF.

This chain links TRBV12-5 with TRBJ1-6; 7 bases agree with TRBD1. V lost 6 bases to trimming and J lost 9 bases; unmatched junction nucleotides: 11. This CDR3 spans 15 amino acids. Germline V lookup: CDR1 LGHNT, CDR2 FRNRAP. The CDR3 DNA follows: TGTGCTAGTGGCCCCCTCGACAGGGCAGGTTCACCCCTCCACTTT. It is translated as CASGPLDRAGSPLHF.

The chain couples TRBV13 to TRBJ1-3; 10 bases are shared with TRBD1. The CDR3 is 17 amino acids. Trimming took 2 bases from V and 0 from J; bases not matched to a gene: 4. CDR1 and CDR2 (germline): PRHDT, FYEKMQ (reference sequence). CDR3 coding DNA: TGTGCCAGCAGCTTACGGGACAGGGGTCACTCTGGAAACACCATATATTTT. This encodes CASSLRDRGHSGNTIYF.

The chain couples TRBV4-2 to TRBJ1-5; 9 bases are a match to TRBD1. The length of the CDR3 is 16 residues. With V trimmed by 2 bases and J by 3 bases, 5 bases remained unmatched. From germline, CDR1 is LGHNA and CDR2 YNFKEQ. The CDR3 sequence is CASSQSGTGPNQPQHF. CDR3 coding DNA: TGTGCCAGCAGCCAATCCGGGACAGGGCCCAATCAGCCCCAGCATTTT.

The rearrangement uses TRBV29-1 and TRBJ2-2; no firm D call. Trimming removed 3 bases at V and 0 bases at J, with 5 bases between. This CDR3 contains 13 residues. Germline V gives CDR1 SQVTM, CDR2 ANQGSEA. The CDR3 here is CSVDLSNTGELFF. CDR3 DNA: TGCAGCGTTGACCTATCGAACACCGGGGAGCTGTTTTTT.